Below, 27 T cell receptor beta chains from the same sample are listed, as sequenced in a study of shared clonotypes between healthy human individuals (dated by TCRdb to 2020 to 2022). Receptor libraries were prepared by the immunoSEQ multiplex PCR assay. TCRdb took over this immuneACCESS table, retaining in-frame rearrangements with V and J assigned. Such tables are incomplete; in checked studies, under half of the missing clones stem from an unresolved V gene, and the remainder is unexplained. This sample gives some 2,400,000 clones in total; around 95% of them show up just once. The ten biggest clones cover around 0.13% of the sample. Sequences were obtained from naive CD4+ T cells sorted from blood. In light of the paper, this sample's cell subset or site label describes: CD45RA+ positively selected. Receptors were obtained from a man aged 18 to 29 in good health.

The chain is built from TRBV30 and TRBJ1-3; D gene unclear. The germline V gene encodes CDR1 GTSNPN and CDR2 SVGIG (reference sequence). Trimming shortened V by 3 bases and J by 4 bases, and 19 bases separated the two germline ends. This CDR3 has 16 amino acids. The CDR3 nucleotides read TGTGCCTGGAGCATCGGCATTACCTCTGTCGGAAACACCATATATTTT. Translated, it gives CAWSIGITSVGNTIYF.

J is TRBJ2-2 and V is TRBV7-2; 10 bases are shared with TRBD2. CDR1 is SGHTA, CDR2 FQGNSA, per germline. J gave up 5 bases and V 5 bases, and 11 bases lay outside the gene matches. This CDR3 contains 17 residues. This CDR3 reads CASSPTRLAGWTGELFF. CDR3 nucleotides: TGTGCCAGCAGCCCCACCCGACTAGCGGGTTGGACCGGGGAGCTGTTTTTT.

The chain combines TRBV10-3 with TRBJ2-2; 9 nucleotides line up with TRBD1. The CDR3 is 14 amino acids. Germline CDR1 ENHRY, CDR2 SYGVKD. With V trimmed by 8 bases and J by 0 bases, 1 base remained unmatched. The DNA for the CDR3 is TGTGCCATCGGACAGGGGTCGAACACCGGGGAGCTGTTTTTT. Its protein is CAIGQGSNTGELFF.

The chain links TRBV5-4 to TRBJ2-5; D not certain. The CDR3 contains 15 residues. V dropped 0 bases and J dropped 3 bases, with 12 bases sitting between them. Germline CDR1 and CDR2: SGHNT and YYREEE (reference sequence). The CDR3 reads CASSLVGLGKETQYF. In nucleotides, the CDR3 is TGTGCCAGCAGCTTGGTCGGTTTAGGGAAAGAGACCCAGTACTTC. The full variable domain, in which reference TRBV5-4 and TRBJ2-5 provide the parts outside the CDR3, is ETGVTQSPTHLIKTRGQQVTLRCSSQSGHNTVSWYQQALGQGPQFIFQYYREEENGRGNFPPRFSGLQFPNYSSELNVNALELDDSALYLCASSLVGLGKETQYFGPGTRLLVL.

V is TRBV2 and J is TRBJ2-7, with a possible D match to TRBD2 (5 bases). The germline CDR1 and CDR2 sequences are SNHLY and FYNNEI. The CDR3 is 13 residues long. The V end was cut by 7 bases, the J end by 3 bases, with 13 bases between. CDR3 sequence (DNA): TGTGCCAGCATCTCTCCGGGGAACTACGAGCAGTACTTC. It is translated as CASISPGNYEQYF. The whole variable domain, remainder taken from reference TRBV2 and TRBJ2-7, is EPEVTQTPSHQVTQMGQEVILRCVPISNHLYFYWYRQILGQKVEFLVSFYNNEISEKSEIFDDQFSVERPDGSNFTLKIRSTKLEDSAMYFCASISPGNYEQYFGPGTRLTVT.

The V call is TRBV5-4, the J call TRBJ2-5; 7 bases are a match to TRBD1. The length of the CDR3 is 15 residues. V trimming: 3 bases; J trimming: 0 bases; junction bases outside the gene matches: 5. Per the germline V gene, CDR1 is SGHNT and CDR2 is YYREEE (reference sequence). The chain's CDR3 is CASSSNRGNQETQYF. The CDR3 DNA follows: TGTGCCAGCAGCTCGAACAGGGGCAACCAAGAGACCCAGTACTTC.

In regard to this clone: This same CDR3 is encoded by further DNA sequences in the sample. The J gene is TRBJ2-2, the V gene TRBV5-1; possible D gene TRBD1, 6 bases. Trimming cost V 4 bases and J 2 bases, with 9 bases left between them. CDR1 is SGHRS and CDR2 is YFSETQ in the germline V gene. This CDR3 is built from 14 residues. CDR3 sequence: CASSPTGNTGELFF. DNA of the CDR3: TGCGCCAGCAGCCCGACAGGAAACACCGGGGAGCTGTTTTTT. The full variable domain, completed using reference TRBV5-1 and TRBJ2-2, is KAGVTQTPRYLIKTRGQQVTLSCSPISGHRSVSWYQQTPGQGLQFLFEYFSETQRNKGNFPGRFSGRQFSNSRSEMNVSTLELGDSALYLCASSPTGNTGELFFGEGSRLTVL.

The chain carries TRBV5-5 and TRBJ2-5, with D maybe TRBD2 (5 bases). V gave up 0 bases and J gave up 1 base, with 10 bases separating them. The CDR3 loop spans 15 amino acids. Germline V gene lookup returns CDR1 SGHKS and CDR2 YYEKEE (reference sequence). The CDR3 DNA reads TGTGCCAGCAGCTTGGTTTCTGGACTCCAAGAGACCCAGTACTTC. It specifies CASSLVSGLQETQYF.

This clone appeared once. V usage is TRBV30 and J usage is TRBJ2-3; 9 nucleotides agree with TRBD2. The CDR3 length is 16 residues. After removal of 1 base from V and 4 bases from J, the junction contained 9 bases not matched to a gene. Germline CDR1 and CDR2: GTSNPN and SVGIG (reference sequence). The CDR3 is CAWSEMAGGSADTQYF. The CDR3 nucleotides are TGTGCCTGGAGTGAAATGGCGGGAGGGTCCGCAGATACGCAGTATTTT.

The chain links TRBV5-1 to TRBJ2-3; D is perhaps TRBD1 or TRBD2 (5 bases each). Germline loops: CDR1 SGHRS, CDR2 YFSETQ. There are 14 residues in the CDR3. Trimming removed 7 bases from V and 2 bases from J, with 14 bases in between. CDR3 nucleotides: TGCGCCAGCCGTGAAGGGACGCTCACAGATACGCAGTATTTT. As protein: CASREGTLTDTQYF.

On this clone itself: A read error may account for a junction end that differs from germline. This chain uses TRBV7-7 with TRBJ2-7; 9 bases are shared with TRBD1. CDR1 SSHAT and CDR2 FNYEAQ come from the germline V gene (reference sequence). The CDR3 contains 13 residues. CDR3 DNA sequence: TGTGCTAGCAGCCGGGACAGGGAAGGCGAGCAGTACTTC. Its translation is CASSRDREGEQYF.

This chain connects TRBV19 to TRBJ1-5; a possible D gene is TRBD1 (5 bases). In germline, CDR1 is LNHDA, CDR2 SQIVND (reference sequence). V dropped 4 bases and J dropped 5 bases, with 12 bases sitting between them. This CDR3 region has 14 residues. The CDR3 nucleotides read TGTGCCAGTAGTAACCAGGGCGGTCATCAGCCCCAGCATTTT. Translation: CASSNQGGHQPQHF. The whole variable domain, filled in from reference TRBV19 and TRBJ1-5, reads DGGITQSPKYLFRKEGQNVTLSCEQNLNHDAMYWYRQDPGQGLRLIYYSQIVNDFQKGDIAEGYSVSREKKESFPLTVTSAQKNPTAFYLCASSNQGGHQPQHFGDGTRLSIL.

The chain uses TRBV6-5 and TRBJ2-1; D is uncertain. Between the trimmed V and J ends, which lost 6 bases and 7 bases, there was a span of 7 bases. The CDR3 is 11 amino acids. CDR1 is MNHEY and CDR2 is SVGAGI in the germline V gene. The CDR3: CASSTLNEQFF. CDR3 nucleotide sequence: TGTGCCAGCAGCACCTTGAATGAGCAGTTCTTC.

The chain joins TRBV4-3 to TRBJ1-2; weak D call: TRBD1 (5 bases). This CDR3 is 19 amino acids long. Trimming pared 0 bases from V and 3 bases from J, leaving 23 bases between. CDR1 is LGHNA, CDR2 YSLEER, per germline. The CDR3 sequence: CASSQDSIRGVGLDYGYTF. The CDR3 bases are TGCGCCAGCAGCCAAGATTCGATTCGAGGGGTAGGTTTGGACTATGGCTACACCTTC.

The rearrangement uses TRBV30 and TRBJ1-4; tentatively, D is TRBD1 (5 bases). Per germline, CDR1 GTSNPN and CDR2 SVGIG (reference sequence). Trimming removed 3 bases at V and 0 bases at J, with 14 bases between. The CDR3 loop spans 16 amino acids. CDR3 sequence reads: CAWSPRGRTTNEKLFF. CDR3 nucleotides: TGTGCCTGGAGCCCGCGGGGCAGGACAACTAATGAAAAACTGTTTTTT. The full variable domain, in which reference TRBV30 and TRBJ1-4 provide the parts outside the CDR3, is SQTIHQWPATLVQPVGSPLSLECTVEGTSNPNLYWYRQAAGRGLQLLFYSVGIGQISSEVPQNLSASRPQDRQFILSSKKLLLSDSGFYLCAWSPRGRTTNEKLFFGSGTQLSVL.

The genes are TRBV7-9 and TRBJ2-7; 9 positions match TRBD1. The trim removed 4 bases at V and 5 bases at J, leaving 9 bases unmatched. The CDR3 is 15 amino acids. CDR1 SEHNR and CDR2 FQNEAQ come from the germline V gene (reference sequence). The CDR3 sequence: CASSSRGQGPHEQYF. The CDR3 bases are TGTGCCAGCAGCTCGAGGGGACAGGGACCCCACGAGCAGTACTTC.

This clone appeared a single time. The chain combines TRBV29-1 with TRBJ2-5, with a weak D call TRBD2 (6 bases). Trimming removed 4 bases from V and 0 bases from J, with 15 bases in between. The germline gives CDR1 SQVTM, CDR2 ANQGSEA. The CDR3 covers 15 residues. The CDR3 DNA is TGCAGCGTTGGTCTAGCGAAGTGGTACCAAGAGACCCAGTACTTC. Protein product: CSVGLAKWYQETQYF. Full variable domain (missing parts from reference TRBV29-1 and TRBJ2-5): SAVISQKPSRDICQRGTSLTIQCQVDSQVTMMFWYRQQPGQSLTLIATANQGSEATYESGFVIDKFPISRPNLTFSTLTVSNMSPEDSSIYLCSVGLAKWYQETQYFGPGTRLLVL.

V is TRBV13 and J is TRBJ1-2; 7 nucleotides match TRBD1. With V trimmed by 6 bases and J by 2 bases, 12 bases remained unmatched. The germline CDR1 and CDR2 sequences are PRHDT and FYEKMQ (reference sequence). There are 16 residues in the CDR3. The CDR3 protein is CASSWASGGQNYGYTF. CDR3 sequence (DNA): TGTGCCAGCAGTTGGGCGAGTGGGGGACAGAACTATGGCTACACCTTC.

The chain combines TRBV2 with TRBJ1-6; no clear D. Germline values: CDR1 SNHLY, CDR2 FYNNEI. The CDR3 loop spans 14 amino acids. The V end lost 7 bases, the J end lost 11 bases, and 18 bases lay between the germline ends. The CDR3 nucleotides read TGTGCCAGCAATGCCAACCCCAATGGGGCACCCCTCCACTTT. Translation: CASNANPNGAPLHF.

The rearrangement uses TRBV18 and TRBJ2-7, with TRBD1 as a possible D gene (6 bases). Trimming cost V 6 bases and J 1 base, with 16 bases left between them. The CDR3 loop spans 15 amino acids. From germline, CDR1 is KGHSH and CDR2 LQKENI. As DNA, the CDR3 is TGTGCCAGCTCGCCTACTTACAGGGCGTCCTACGAGCAGTACTTC. This sequence encodes CASSPTYRASYEQYF.

The chain links TRBV9 to TRBJ1-6; D might be TRBD1 (5 bases). In germline, CDR1 is SGDLS, CDR2 YYNGEE. The length of the CDR3 is 12 residues. Trimming removed 6 bases from V and 4 bases from J, with 5 bases in between. The DNA for the CDR3 is TGTGCCAGCAAGGGGTATAATTCACCCCTCCACTTT. Translated, it gives CASKGYNSPLHF.

The V gene is TRBV28, the J gene TRBJ1-2; no clear D. V was cut by 5 bases and J by 1 base, with 17 bases left in between. Germline assignment: CDR1 MDHEN and CDR2 SYDVKM. The CDR3 is 16 residues long. The CDR3 region has the DNA TGTGCCAGCAGTCCATACGGCCTCGAGGGTAACTATGGCTACACCTTC. Protein product: CASSPYGLEGNYGYTF.

The V and J genes are TRBV18 and TRBJ2-5, with D perhaps matching TRBD2 (5 bases). The V gene lost 1 base and the J gene lost 2 bases, with 11 bases spanning the gap. Germline CDR1 is KGHSH and CDR2 is LQKENI. The CDR3 is made up of 15 amino acids. CDR3 DNA sequence: TGTGCCAGCTCACCACGAGGGTCCGAACAAGAGACCCAGTACTTC. This translates into CASSPRGSEQETQYF.

This clone appeared a few times. Different DNA sequences within this sample yield the same CDR3. The chain has TRBV7-2 and TRBJ1-1; D gene ambiguous. Germline CDR1 reads SGHTA; CDR2 reads FQGNSA. Trimming pared 5 bases from V and 1 base from J, leaving 8 bases between. CDR3 length equals 13 residues. CDR3 bases: TGTGCCAGCAGCCTTCGACAGAACACTGAAGCTTTCTTT. Protein sequence: CASSLRQNTEAFF.

J is TRBJ2-3 and V is TRBV5-1; 13 bases line up with TRBD2. The length of the CDR3 is 17 residues. The germline gives CDR1 SGHRS, CDR2 YFSETQ. The V gene end was trimmed by 5 bases and the J gene end by 0 bases; junction bases not matched to a gene: 6. The CDR3 reads CASRPTSGGVSTDTQYF. As DNA, the CDR3 is TGCGCCAGCAGACCTACTAGCGGGGGGGTTAGCACAGATACGCAGTATTTT.

This chain uses TRBV7-9 with TRBJ1-6; the D gene is possibly TRBD1 (6 bases). Germline V lookup: CDR1 SEHNR, CDR2 FQNEAQ (reference sequence). CDR3 length equals 18 residues. Trimming shortened V by 5 bases and J by 1 base, and 18 bases separated the two germline ends. The CDR3 region has the DNA TGTGCCAGCAGCCCATACATTGGGGGGCGTTCCTATAATTCACCCCTCCACTTT. It codes for CASSPYIGGRSYNSPLHF.

V usage is TRBV18 and J usage is TRBJ1-2; D may be TRBD1 (6 bases). V shed 3 bases and J shed 5 bases, with 10 bases lying between them. CDR1 and CDR2 (germline): KGHSH, LQKENI. The CDR3 consists of 13 residues. CDR3 sequence (DNA): TGTGCCAGCTCACCTGGACAGAGATATGGCTACACCTTC. Protein product: CASSPGQRYGYTF. Supplemented by reference TRBV18 and TRBJ1-2, the full variable domain reads NAGVMQNPRHLVRRRGQEARLRCSPMKGHSHVYWYRQLPEEGLKFMVYLQKENIIDESGMPKERFSAEFPKEGPSILRIQQVVRGDSAAYFCASSPGQRYGYTFGSGTRLTVV.